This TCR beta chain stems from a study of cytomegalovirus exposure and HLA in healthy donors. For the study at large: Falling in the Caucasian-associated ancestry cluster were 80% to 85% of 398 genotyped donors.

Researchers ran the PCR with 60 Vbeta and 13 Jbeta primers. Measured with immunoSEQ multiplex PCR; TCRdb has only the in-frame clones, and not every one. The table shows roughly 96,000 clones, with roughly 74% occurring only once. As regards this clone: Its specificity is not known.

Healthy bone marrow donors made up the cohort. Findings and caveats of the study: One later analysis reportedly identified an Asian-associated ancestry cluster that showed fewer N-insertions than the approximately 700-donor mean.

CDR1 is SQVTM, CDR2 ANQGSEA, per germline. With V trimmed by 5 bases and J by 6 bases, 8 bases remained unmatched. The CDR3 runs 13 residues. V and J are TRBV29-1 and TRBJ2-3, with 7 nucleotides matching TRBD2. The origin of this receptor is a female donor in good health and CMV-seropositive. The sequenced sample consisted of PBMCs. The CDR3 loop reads CSVLGLGVDTQYF. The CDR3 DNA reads TGCAGCGTTTTAGGACTAGGGGTCGATACGCAGTATTTT.